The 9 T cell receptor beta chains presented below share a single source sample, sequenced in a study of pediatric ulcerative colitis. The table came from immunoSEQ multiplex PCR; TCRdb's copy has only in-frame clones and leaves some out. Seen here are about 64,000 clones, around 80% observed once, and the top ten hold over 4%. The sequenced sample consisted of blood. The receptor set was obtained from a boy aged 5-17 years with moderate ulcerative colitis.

For the CDR3, the DNA is TGTGCCAGTAGTATTATAGCCACGGTTAATGAGCAGTTCTTC. Amino acid sequence: CASSIIATVNEQFF. This rearrangement joins TRBV19 to TRBJ2-1; D is unclear. Per the germline V gene, CDR1 is LNHDA and CDR2 is SQIVND (reference sequence). The CDR3 is made up of 14 amino acids. V was cut by 3 bases and J by 7 bases, with 13 bases left in between.

CDR3 in amino acids: CASSALDSVNTEAFF. In DNA form, the CDR3 reads TGTGCCAGCAGCGCGTTGGACAGCGTGAACACTGAAGCTTTCTTT. V is TRBV9 and J is TRBJ1-1, with D tentatively TRBD1 (6 bases). From germline, CDR1 is SGDLS and CDR2 YYNGEE. This CDR3 has 15 amino acids. V was clipped by 3 bases and J by 0 bases, with 12 bases between them.

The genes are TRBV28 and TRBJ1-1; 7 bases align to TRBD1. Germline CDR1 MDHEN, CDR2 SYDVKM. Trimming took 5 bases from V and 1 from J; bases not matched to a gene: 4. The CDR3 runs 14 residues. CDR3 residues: CASSPPGGNTEAFF. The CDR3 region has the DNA TGTGCCAGCAGTCCCCCAGGGGGGAACACTGAAGCTTTCTTT.

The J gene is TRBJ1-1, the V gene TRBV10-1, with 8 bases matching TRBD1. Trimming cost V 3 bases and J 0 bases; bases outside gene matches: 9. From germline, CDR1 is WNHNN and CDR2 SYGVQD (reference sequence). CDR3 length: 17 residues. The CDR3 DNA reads TGCGCCAGCAGTGAAAGGACAGGGATAAATCTGAACACTGAAGCTTTCTTT. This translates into CASSERTGINLNTEAFF.

CDR3 in amino acids: CASTEKYGNQPQHF. The CDR3 DNA follows: TGTGCCAGCACGGAGAAGTACGGCAATCAGCCCCAGCATTTT. The gene calls are TRBV27 and TRBJ1-5; D unclear. The CDR3 consists of 14 residues. Trimming took off 7 bases at V and 2 bases at J, with 12 bases between the two ends. Germline CDR1 reads MNHEY; CDR2 reads SMNVEV (reference sequence).

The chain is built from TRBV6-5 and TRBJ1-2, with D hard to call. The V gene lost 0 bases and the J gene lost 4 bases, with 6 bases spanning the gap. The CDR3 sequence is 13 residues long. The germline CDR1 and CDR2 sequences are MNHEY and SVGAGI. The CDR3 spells CASSYSRGYGYTF. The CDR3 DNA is TGTGCCAGCAGTTACTCGAGAGGCTATGGCTACACCTTC.

CDR3 in DNA: TGCGCCAGCAGCCAAGATCGAGGGGCCGGCAGCTACAATGAGCAGTTCTTC. It yields the protein CASSQDRGAGSYNEQFF. The chain joins TRBV4-3 to TRBJ2-1, with D possibly being TRBD1 or TRBD2 (5 bases each). This CDR3 region has 17 residues. Trimming stripped 0 bases from V and 3 bases from J, with 15 bases between. Germline V gives CDR1 LGHNA, CDR2 YSLEER.

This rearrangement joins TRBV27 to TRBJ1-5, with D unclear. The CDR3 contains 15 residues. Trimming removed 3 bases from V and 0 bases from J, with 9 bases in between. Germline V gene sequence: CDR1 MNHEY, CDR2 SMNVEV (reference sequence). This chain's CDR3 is CASSFSGYSNQPQHF. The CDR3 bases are TGTGCCAGCAGTTTCAGTGGTTATAGCAATCAGCCCCAGCATTTT.

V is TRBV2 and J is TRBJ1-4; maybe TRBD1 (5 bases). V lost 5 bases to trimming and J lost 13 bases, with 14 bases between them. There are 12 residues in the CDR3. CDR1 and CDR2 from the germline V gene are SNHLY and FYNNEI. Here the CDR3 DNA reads TGTGCCAGCAGTCCTCGGGACTCGAGACTGTTTTTT. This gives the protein CASSPRDSRLFF.